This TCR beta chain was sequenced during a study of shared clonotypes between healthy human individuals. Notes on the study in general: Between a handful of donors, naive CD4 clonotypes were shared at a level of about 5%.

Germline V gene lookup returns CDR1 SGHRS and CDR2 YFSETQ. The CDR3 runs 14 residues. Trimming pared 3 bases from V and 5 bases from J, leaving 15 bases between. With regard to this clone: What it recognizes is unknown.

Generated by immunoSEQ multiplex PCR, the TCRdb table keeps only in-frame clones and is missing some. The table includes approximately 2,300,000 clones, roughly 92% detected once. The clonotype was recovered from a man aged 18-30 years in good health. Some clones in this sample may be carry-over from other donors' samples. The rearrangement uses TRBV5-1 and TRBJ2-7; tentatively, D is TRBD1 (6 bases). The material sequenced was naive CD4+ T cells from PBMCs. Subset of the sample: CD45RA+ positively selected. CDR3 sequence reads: CASSSGGGTNEQYF. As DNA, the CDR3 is TGCGCCAGCAGCTCTGGGGGCGGAACCAACGAGCAGTACTTC.